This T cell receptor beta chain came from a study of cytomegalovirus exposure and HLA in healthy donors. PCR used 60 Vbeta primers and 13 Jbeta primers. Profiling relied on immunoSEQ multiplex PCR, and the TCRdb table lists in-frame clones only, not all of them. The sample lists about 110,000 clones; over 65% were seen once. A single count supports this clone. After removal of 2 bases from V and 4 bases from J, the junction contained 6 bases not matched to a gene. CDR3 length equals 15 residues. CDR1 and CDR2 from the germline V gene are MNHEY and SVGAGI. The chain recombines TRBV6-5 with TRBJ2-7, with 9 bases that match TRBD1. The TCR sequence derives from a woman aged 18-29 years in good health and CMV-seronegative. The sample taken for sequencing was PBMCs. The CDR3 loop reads CASSYSRDRAYEQYF. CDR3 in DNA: TGTGCCAGCAGTTACAGTCGGGACAGGGCGTACGAGCAGTACTTC.